Following are 10 T cell receptor beta chains from one sample sequenced in a study of tumor-infiltrating lymphocytes in primary liver carcinoma. A primer in the constant region served to generate TCR beta cDNA from about 470 ng of total RNA. Sequencing libraries for TCR beta derived from three nested multiplex PCR rounds that used slightly modified ARM-PCR. A C-beta reverse primer and TRBV1-TRBV30 forward primers served in each of the first two PCR rounds, at about 10 cycles apiece. TCRdb processed the multiplex PCR reads anew with MiXCR; each CDR3 protein has one entry. Counted here are fewer than 250,000 distinct CDR3 sequences, 65% occurring once; the ten biggest clones make up roughly 6.4%. Germline DNA was also extracted, with blood RNA taken from unsorted whole blood. Source material: peripheral blood. These receptors originate from a woman aged 60-75 years with primary liver carcinoma and hepatitis B virus infection.

J is TRBJ1-2 and V is TRBV5-4, with no clear D. Germline assignment: CDR1 SGHNT and CDR2 YYREEE (reference sequence). Trimming removed 9 bases at V and 1 base at J, with 13 bases between. The CDR3 has 13 residues. DNA for the CDR3: TGTGCCACCTTCTCACAGTTTAACTATGGCTACACCTTC. The encoded protein is CATFSQFNYGYTF.

Details on this clonotype: The final CDR3 position lacks the conserved phenylalanine or tryptophan, pointing to a likely read error. This chain connects TRBV5-1 to TRBJ1-2, with TRBD1 matching 7 bases. This CDR3 is built from 15 residues. The trim removed 0 bases at V and 2 bases at J, leaving 4 bases unmatched. Germline-derived CDR1 and CDR2 are SGHRS and YFSETQ. The CDR3 DNA follows: TGCGCCAGCAGCTTGGAGGGGGACAGCAACTATGGCTACACCTTA. It encodes CASSLEGDSNYGYTL.

A remark on this clonotype: A much larger clone sits a single nucleotide away, making a read error possible. The CDR3 does not end in the conserved phenylalanine or tryptophan, so this is likely a read error. J is TRBJ1-4 and V is TRBV12-3 or TRBV12-4, with no clear D. V was trimmed by 4 bases and J by 8 bases, leaving 14 bases between them. This CDR3 has 14 amino acids. The CDR3 DNA follows: TGTGCCAGCAGTTCTGGGCCGGGTTGGGAAAAACTGTTTTCT. The encoded protein is CASSSGPGWEKLFS.

As concerns this clonotype: This could be a read error, since a much larger clone is one nucleotide away. The V call is TRBV30, the J call TRBJ2-7; the D gene is possibly TRBD2 (5 bases). Trimming left V 0 bases short and J 8 bases short, with 14 bases between. Germline V lookup: CDR1 GTSNPN, CDR2 SVGIG (reference sequence). The length of the CDR3 is 13 residues. The CDR3 DNA reads as TGTGCCTGGAGTGTTGGACTGCTGGGCAAGCAGTACTTC. Amino acids: CAWSVGLLGKQYF.

Details on this clonotype: Without the conserved terminal phenylalanine or tryptophan, this CDR3 likely stems from a read error. The gene calls are TRBV6-6 and TRBJ1-2, with no clear D. CDR3 length: 14 amino acids. CDR1 and CDR2 from the germline V gene are MNHNY and SVGAGI (reference sequence). Here the CDR3 reads CASSRDRVSYDYTL. Here the CDR3 DNA reads TGTGCCAGCAGCCGCGATAGGGTGTCCTATGACTACACCCTC.

This clonotype is deemed medium-sized. The chain employs TRBV11-2 and TRBJ2-7; D is undetermined. The CDR3 sequence is 12 residues long. Trimming shortened V by 1 base and J by 1 base, and 2 bases separated the two germline ends. From germline, CDR1 is SGHAT and CDR2 FQNNGV. CDR3 residues: CASSLGSYEQYF. CDR3 nucleotides: TGTGCCAGCAGCTTAGGGTCCTACGAGCAGTACTTC.

The chain joins TRBV5-1 to TRBJ2-7, with 11 bases matching TRBD2. The V gene's germline CDR1 is SGHRS and CDR2 YFSETQ. Trimming cost V 4 bases and J 2 bases; bases outside gene matches: 2. This CDR3 region has 14 residues. The CDR3 spells CASSMTSGTYEQYF. The DNA for the CDR3 is TGCGCCAGCAGCATGACTAGCGGGACCTACGAGCAGTACTTC. Looking up the rest from reference TRBV5-1 and TRBJ2-7 gives the full variable domain: KAGVTQTPRYLIKTRGQQVTLSCSPISGHRSVSWYQQTPGQGLQFLFEYFSETQRNKGNFPGRFSGRQFSNSRSEMNVSTLELGDSALYLCASSMTSGTYEQYFGPGTRLTVT.

Many counts were recorded for this clonotype. The chain combines TRBV29-1 with TRBJ1-5; possible D gene TRBD1, 6 bases. Trimming shortened V by 3 bases and J by 15 bases, and 18 bases separated the two germline ends. The germline CDR1 and CDR2 sequences are SQVTM and ANQGSEA. This CDR3 region has 12 residues. CDR3 DNA sequence: TGCAGCGTTGAGAACCGTCCCGGACAGAGGCATTTT. This translates into CSVENRPGQRHF.

A note on this clonotype: A much larger clone lies a single base off, so this may be a read error. The V call is TRBV14, the J call TRBJ1-1; TRBD1 matches 7 bases. This CDR3 region has 13 residues. Unmatched junction bases numbered 15, after V lost 10 bases and J lost 10 bases. Germline V gene lookup returns CDR1 SGHDN and CDR2 FVKESK. CDR3 in DNA: TGTGCCACCTCAGGTCCGACAGGGAAGACAGCTTTCTTT. Its translation is CATSGPTGKTAFF.

In regard to this clonotype: Sequence at one end of the junction differs from germline and may be a read error. V usage is TRBV29-1 and J usage is TRBJ2-1; TRBD1 might be the D (6 bases). This CDR3 region has 14 residues. CDR1 is SQVTM and CDR2 is ANQGSEA in the germline V gene. The CDR3, as DNA: TGCAGCGTTGTGGGGGCAGATTCCTACAATGAGCAGCTCTTC. Translating gives CSVVGADSYNEQLF.